The clone carrying this T cell receptor (beta chain) was observed a single time. This sample stems from a study of cytomegalovirus exposure and HLA in healthy donors. V lost 5 bases and J lost 5; bases outside the gene matches: 6. The germline gives CDR1 MDHEN, CDR2 SYDVKM. The CDR3 extends over 14 amino acids. The assay was immunoSEQ multiplex PCR, and TCRdb's table has in-frame clones only and misses some. The sample has about 190,000 clones; more than 75% are singletons. This sequence was found in a man aged 18-30 years in good health and CMV-seropositive. The V gene is TRBV28, the J gene TRBJ2-7; 10 nucleotides match TRBD2. Sequencing was done on a sample of PBMCs. As DNA, the CDR3 is TGTGCCAGCAGTCTAGCGGGAGATTACCACGAGCAGTACTTC. This gives the protein CASSLAGDYHEQYF. Looking up the rest from reference TRBV28 and TRBJ2-7 gives the full variable domain: DVKVTQSSRYLVKRTGEKVFLECVQDMDHENMFWYRQDPGLGLRLIYFSYDVKMKEKGDIPEGYSVSREKKERFSLILESASTNQTSMYLCASSLAGDYHEQYFGPGTRLTVT.